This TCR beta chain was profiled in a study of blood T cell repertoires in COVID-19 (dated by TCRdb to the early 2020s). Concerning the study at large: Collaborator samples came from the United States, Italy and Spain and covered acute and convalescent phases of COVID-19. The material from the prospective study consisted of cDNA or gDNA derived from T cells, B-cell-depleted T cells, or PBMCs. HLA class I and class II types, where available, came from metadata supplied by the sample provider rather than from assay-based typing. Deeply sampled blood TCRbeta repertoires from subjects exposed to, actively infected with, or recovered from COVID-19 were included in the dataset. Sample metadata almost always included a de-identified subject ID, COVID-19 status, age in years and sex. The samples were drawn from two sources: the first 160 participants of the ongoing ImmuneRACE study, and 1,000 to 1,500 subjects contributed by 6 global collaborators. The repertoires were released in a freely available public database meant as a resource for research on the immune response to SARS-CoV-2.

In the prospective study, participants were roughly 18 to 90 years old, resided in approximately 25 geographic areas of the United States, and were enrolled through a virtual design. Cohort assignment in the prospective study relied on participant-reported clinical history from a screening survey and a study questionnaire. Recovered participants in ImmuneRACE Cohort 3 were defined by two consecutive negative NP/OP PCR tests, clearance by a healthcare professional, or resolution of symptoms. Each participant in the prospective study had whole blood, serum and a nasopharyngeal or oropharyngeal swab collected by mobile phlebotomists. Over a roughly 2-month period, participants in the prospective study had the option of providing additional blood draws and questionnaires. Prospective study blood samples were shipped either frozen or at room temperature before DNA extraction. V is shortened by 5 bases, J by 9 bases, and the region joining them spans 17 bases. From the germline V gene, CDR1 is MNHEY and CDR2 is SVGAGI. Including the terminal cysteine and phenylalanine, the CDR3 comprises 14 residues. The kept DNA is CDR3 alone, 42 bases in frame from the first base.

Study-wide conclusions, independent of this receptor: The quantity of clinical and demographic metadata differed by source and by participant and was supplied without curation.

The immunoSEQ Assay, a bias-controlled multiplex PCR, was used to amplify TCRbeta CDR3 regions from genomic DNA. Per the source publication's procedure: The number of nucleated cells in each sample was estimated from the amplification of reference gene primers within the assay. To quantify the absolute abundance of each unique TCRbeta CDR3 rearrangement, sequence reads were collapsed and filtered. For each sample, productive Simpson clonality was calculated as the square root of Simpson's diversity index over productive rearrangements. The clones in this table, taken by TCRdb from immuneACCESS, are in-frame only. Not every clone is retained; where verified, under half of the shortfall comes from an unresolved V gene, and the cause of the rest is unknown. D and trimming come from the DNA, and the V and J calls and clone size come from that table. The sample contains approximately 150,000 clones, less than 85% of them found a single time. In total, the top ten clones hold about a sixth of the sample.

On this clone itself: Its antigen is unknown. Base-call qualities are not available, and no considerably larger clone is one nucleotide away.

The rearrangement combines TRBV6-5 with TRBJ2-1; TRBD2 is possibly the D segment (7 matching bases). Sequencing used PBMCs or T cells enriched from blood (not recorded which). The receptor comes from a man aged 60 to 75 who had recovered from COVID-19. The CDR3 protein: CASSLRSGGSEQFF. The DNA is TGTGCCAGCAGTCTACGATCGGGGGGCAGTGAGCAGTTCTTC.